Following are 20 T cell receptor beta chains from one sample sequenced in a study of blood T cell repertoires in COVID-19. The repertoire was sequenced with immunoSEQ multiplex PCR; TCRdb's copy has only in-frame clones and lacks some. Here the sample spans about 99,000 clones, less than 90% being singletons. Source material: peripheral blood. These receptors originate from a human donor in a cohort sampled during active COVID-19.

CDR3 coding DNA: TGTGCCAGTAACACTCCGGGACAGGGTACACCCCTCCACTTT. Its protein is CASNTPGQGTPLHF. The J gene is TRBJ1-6, the V gene TRBV19; 9 positions match TRBD1. With V trimmed by 7 bases and J by 11 bases, 9 bases remained unmatched. CDR3 length: 14 residues. The V gene's germline CDR1 is LNHDA and CDR2 SQIVND (reference sequence). Variable domain in full (rest from reference TRBV19 and TRBJ1-6): DGGITQSPKYLFRKEGQNVTLSCEQNLNHDAMYWYRQDPGQGLRLIYYSQIVNDFQKGDIAEGYSVSREKKESFPLTVTSAQKNPTAFYLCASNTPGQGTPLHFGNGTRLTVT.

The chain is built from TRBV6-5 and TRBJ1-1, with D maybe TRBD1 (6 bases). The V end lost 6 bases, the J end lost 6 bases, and 11 bases lay between the germline ends. Per germline, CDR1 MNHEY and CDR2 SVGAGI. The CDR3 runs 12 residues. The CDR3 reads CASSLTGSEAFF. For the CDR3, the DNA is TGTGCCAGCAGCCTTACAGGGTCTGAAGCTTTCTTT.

J is TRBJ1-5 and V is TRBV7-8; 7 bases align to TRBD1. The germline V gene has CDR1 SGHVS and CDR2 FQNEAQ. The CDR3 is made up of 16 amino acids. Trimming took 5 bases from V and 2 from J; bases not matched to a gene: 9. The CDR3 region is CASSGIGGPGNQPQHF. As DNA, the CDR3 is TGTGCCAGCAGCGGAATAGGGGGCCCCGGCAATCAGCCCCAGCATTTT.

This clone was picked up one time. The J gene is TRBJ1-3, the V gene TRBV11-2; D is possibly TRBD1 (6 bases). Germline V gene lookup returns CDR1 SGHAT and CDR2 FQNNGV. This CDR3 is built from 16 residues. V was cut by 5 bases and J by 2 bases, with 16 bases left in between. CDR3 nucleotide sequence: TGTGCCAGCAGCCGGGACACTCAAGGCCCTGGAAACACCATATATTTT. As protein: CASSRDTQGPGNTIYF.

In this sample, this clone turned up once. The chain employs TRBV5-1 and TRBJ1-2; TRBD1 matches at 7 bases. CDR3 length equals 14 residues. The trim removed 4 bases at V and 5 bases at J, leaving 8 bases unmatched. The germline gives CDR1 SGHRS, CDR2 YFSETQ. In DNA, the CDR3 is TGCGCCAGCAGCAACCAGGGGGGCGCGTATGGCTACACCTTC. As protein: CASSNQGGAYGYTF.

This chain links TRBV7-3 with TRBJ2-2, with TRBD1 matching 8 bases. The CDR3 runs 13 residues. Germline loops: CDR1 SGHTA, CDR2 FQGTGA. Losses at the gene ends were 3 bases for V and 6 bases for J; bases not matched to a gene: 0. CDR3 loop: CASSLTGAGELFF. CDR3 in DNA: TGTGCCAGCAGCTTGACAGGGGCCGGGGAGCTGTTTTTT.

The rearrangement joins TRBV11-3 to TRBJ1-6, with a possible D match to TRBD1 (5 bases). The CDR3 runs to 15 residues. Germline lookup yields CDR1 SGHNT and CDR2 YENEEA. Trimming cost V 3 bases and J 7 bases, with 13 bases left between them. DNA for the CDR3: TGTGCCAGCAGCTTGAGGGGTGGAGGGAATTCACCCCTCCACTTT. Translated, it gives CASSLRGGGNSPLHF.

This chain connects TRBV7-2 to TRBJ2-3; maybe TRBD2 (7 bases). Trimming took 10 bases from V and 0 from J, leaving 14 bases between them. This CDR3 region has 14 residues. The germline V gene has CDR1 SGHTA and CDR2 FQGNSA. The CDR3 loop is CATPRGASTDTQYF. CDR3 in DNA: TGTGCCACCCCTCGGGGGGCTAGCACAGATACGCAGTATTTT.

This chain uses TRBV6-5 with TRBJ2-7; 7 bases line up with TRBD2. The V and J ends lost 8 bases and 2 bases, in that order; junction bases with no gene match: 9. This CDR3 contains 14 residues. Germline CDR1 MNHEY, CDR2 SVGAGI. CDR3 DNA: TGTGCCAGCGGCCGGGGTAGCGGGCCCTACGAGCAGTACTTC. Its protein product is CASGRGSGPYEQYF.

This rearrangement joins TRBV18 to TRBJ2-7, with 9 nucleotides matching TRBD2. CDR3 length equals 14 residues. Germline loops: CDR1 KGHSH, CDR2 LQKENI. V shed 3 bases, J shed 5 bases, and the junction held 5 bases outside the gene matches. In nucleotides, the CDR3 is TGTGCCAGCTCACCGAGGCGGGAGGGCCACGAGCAGTACTTC. Translating it yields CASSPRREGHEQYF. Based on the CDR3 plus reference TRBV18 and TRBJ2-7, the full variable domain is NAGVMQNPRHLVRRRGQEARLRCSPMKGHSHVYWYRQLPEEGLKFMVYLQKENIIDESGMPKERFSAEFPKEGPSILRIQQVVRGDSAAYFCASSPRREGHEQYFGPGTRLTVT.

The V and J genes are TRBV29-1 and TRBJ2-7, with D possibly TRBD2 on 5 matching bases. Deletions cut 4 bases from V and 7 bases from J, with 17 bases between. Germline V gene sequence: CDR1 SQVTM, CDR2 ANQGSEA. The CDR3 covers 13 residues. In DNA, the CDR3 is TGCAGCGTTGGGAGGTCCTATTTCGGGGAGCAGTACTTC. Its translation: CSVGRSYFGEQYF.

This chain links TRBV28 with TRBJ1-2, with 7 positions matching TRBD1. Germline CDR1 MDHEN, CDR2 SYDVKM. V shed 7 bases and J 11 bases; nucleotides not matched to a gene: 16. CDR3 length equals 14 residues. CDR3 DNA: TGTGCCAGCACACCTACCGGGTTGGACAGGCCTTACACCTTC. It yields the protein CASTPTGLDRPYTF.

The genes are TRBV10-3 and TRBJ2-7, with 9 bases lining up with TRBD2. The ends lost 5 bases at V and 7 bases at J; junction bases unmatched: 12. The germline V gene has CDR1 ENHRY and CDR2 SYGVKD. There are 15 residues in the CDR3. The CDR3 coding sequence is TGTGCCATCAGTCCCAGAGCGGGAGGCAATAATGAGCAGTACTTC. This sequence encodes CAISPRAGGNNEQYF.

The chain joins TRBV10-1 to TRBJ2-5, with D possibly matching TRBD2 (5 bases). Trimming removed 8 bases from V and 4 bases from J, with 14 bases in between. The CDR3 is 13 residues long. CDR1 and CDR2 from the germline V gene are WNHNN and SYGVQD (reference sequence). The chain's CDR3 is CASSRGSTETQYF. CDR3 coding DNA: TGCGCCAGCTCCCGGGGTAGCACAGAGACCCAGTACTTC.

The table lists this clone with a count of one. The chain carries TRBV18 and TRBJ2-7; D is possibly TRBD1 (6 bases). Germline V gives CDR1 KGHSH, CDR2 LQKENI. V lost 2 bases to trimming and J lost 6 bases, with 17 bases between them. The CDR3 is 15 amino acids. The CDR3 loop is CASSPGYTGIFEQYF. As DNA, the CDR3 is TGTGCCAGCTCACCAGGGTATACAGGGATCTTCGAGCAGTACTTC.

The rearrangement links TRBV5-1 to TRBJ1-2; D call uncertain. The germline V gene encodes CDR1 SGHRS and CDR2 YFSETQ. With 2 bases removed from V and 3 bases from J, the gap between germline ends came to 5 bases. This CDR3 has 12 residues. The CDR3 spells CASSLTDYGYTF. The DNA of the CDR3 is TGCGCCAGCAGCTTAACGGACTATGGCTACACCTTC.

Only one count was recorded for this clone. This sequence joins TRBV21-1 and TRBJ1-6; the table gives TRBD1 as D, unverified against the DNA. TRBV21-1 is flagged as a pseudogene. The CDR3 extends over 15 amino acids. In DNA form, the CDR3 reads TGTGCCAGCAGCAAATTAGGGGGCAGGGTTTCACCCCTCCACTTT. It translates to CASSKLGGRVSPLHF.

This rearrangement joins TRBV19 to TRBJ2-2; no definite D call. Deletions cut 9 bases from V and 5 bases from J, with 16 bases between. There are 14 residues in the CDR3. The germline V gene has CDR1 LNHDA and CDR2 SQIVND (reference sequence). Here the CDR3 DNA reads TGTGCCAGCACCCCCGTACAGAGAACCGGGGAGCTGTTTTTT. Translated, it gives CASTPVQRTGELFF.

CDR3 residues: CAVLFAGSEKLFF. CDR3 in DNA: TGTGCCGTGTTATTTGCGGGGAGTGAAAAACTGTTTTTT. The V call is TRBV28, the J call TRBJ1-4; D is ambiguous. From germline, CDR1 is MDHEN and CDR2 SYDVKM. V was trimmed by 11 bases and J by 7 bases, leaving 17 bases between them. The CDR3 contains 13 residues. Full variable domain (rest looked up from reference TRBV28 and TRBJ1-4): DVKVTQSSRYLVKRTGEKVFLECVQDMDHENMFWYRQDPGLGLRLIYFSYDVKMKEKGDIPEGYSVSREKKERFSLILESASTNQTSMYLCAVLFAGSEKLFFGSGTQLSVL.

The chain uses TRBV19 and TRBJ2-1, with TRBD2 identical over 8 bases. With V trimmed by 5 bases and J by 6 bases, 9 bases remained unmatched. The germline gives CDR1 LNHDA, CDR2 SQIVND (reference sequence). CDR3 length equals 15 residues. CDR3 in amino acids: CASSSSGGRGNEQFF. The CDR3 DNA follows: TGTGCCAGTAGTTCATCGGGGGGGAGGGGCAATGAGCAGTTCTTC.